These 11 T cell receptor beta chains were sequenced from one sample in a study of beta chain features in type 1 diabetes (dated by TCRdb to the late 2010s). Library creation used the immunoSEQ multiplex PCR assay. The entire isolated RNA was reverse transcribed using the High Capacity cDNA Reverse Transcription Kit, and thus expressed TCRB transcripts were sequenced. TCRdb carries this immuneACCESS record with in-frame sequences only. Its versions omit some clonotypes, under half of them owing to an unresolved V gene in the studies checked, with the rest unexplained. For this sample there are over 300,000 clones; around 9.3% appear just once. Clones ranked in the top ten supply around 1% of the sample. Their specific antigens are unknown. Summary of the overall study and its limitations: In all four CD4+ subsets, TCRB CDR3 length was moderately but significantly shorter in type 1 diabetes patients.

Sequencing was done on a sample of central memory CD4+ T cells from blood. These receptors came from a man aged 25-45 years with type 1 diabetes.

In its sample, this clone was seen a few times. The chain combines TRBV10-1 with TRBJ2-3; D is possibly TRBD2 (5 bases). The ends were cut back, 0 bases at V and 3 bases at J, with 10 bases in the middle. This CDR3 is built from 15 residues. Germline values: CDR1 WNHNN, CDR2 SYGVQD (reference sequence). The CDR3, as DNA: TGCGCCAGCAGTGAGTCGAACGAGGGTACAGATACGCAGTATTTT. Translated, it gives CASSESNEGTDTQYF.

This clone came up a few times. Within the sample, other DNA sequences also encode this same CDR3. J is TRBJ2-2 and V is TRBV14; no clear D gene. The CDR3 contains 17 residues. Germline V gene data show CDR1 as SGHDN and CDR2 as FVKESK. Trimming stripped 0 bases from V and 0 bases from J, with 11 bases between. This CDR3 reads CASSQDLTGANTGELFF. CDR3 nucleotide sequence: TGTGCCAGCAGCCAAGATCTAACCGGAGCGAACACCGGGGAGCTGTTTTTT.

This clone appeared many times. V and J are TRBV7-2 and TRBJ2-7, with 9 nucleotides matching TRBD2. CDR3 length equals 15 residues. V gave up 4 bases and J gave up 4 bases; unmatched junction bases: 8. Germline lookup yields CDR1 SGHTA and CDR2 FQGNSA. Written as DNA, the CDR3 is TGTGCCAGCAGCTGGGGGCTAGCGGGGCCTTACGAGCAGTACTTC. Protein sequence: CASSWGLAGPYEQYF.

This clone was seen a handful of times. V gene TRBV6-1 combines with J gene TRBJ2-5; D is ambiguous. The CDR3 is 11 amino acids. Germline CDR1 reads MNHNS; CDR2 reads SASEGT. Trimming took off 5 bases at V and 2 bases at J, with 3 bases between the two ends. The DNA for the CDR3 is TGTGCCAGCAGTAAACAAGAGACCCAGTACTTC. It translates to CASSKQETQYF.

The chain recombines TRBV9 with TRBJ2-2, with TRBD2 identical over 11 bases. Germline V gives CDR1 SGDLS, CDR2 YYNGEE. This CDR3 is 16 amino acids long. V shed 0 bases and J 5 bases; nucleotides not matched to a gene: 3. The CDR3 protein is CASSVELAGVTGELFF. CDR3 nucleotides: TGTGCCAGCAGCGTAGAACTAGCGGGGGTAACCGGGGAGCTGTTTTTT.

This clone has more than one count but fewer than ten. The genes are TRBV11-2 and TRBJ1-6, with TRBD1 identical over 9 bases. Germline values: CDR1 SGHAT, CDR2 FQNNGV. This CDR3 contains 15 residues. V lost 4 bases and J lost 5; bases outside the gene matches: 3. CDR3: CASSSGTGNNSPLHF. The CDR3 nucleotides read TGTGCCAGCAGCTCAGGGACAGGGAATAATTCACCCCTCCACTTT.

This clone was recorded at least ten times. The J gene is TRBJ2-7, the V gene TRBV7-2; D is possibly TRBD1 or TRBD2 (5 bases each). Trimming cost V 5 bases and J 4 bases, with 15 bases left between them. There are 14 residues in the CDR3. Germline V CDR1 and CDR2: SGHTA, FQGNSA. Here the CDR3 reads CASSPTGPQYEQYF. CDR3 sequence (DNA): TGTGCCAGCAGCCCCACGGGGCCACAATACGAGCAGTACTTC.

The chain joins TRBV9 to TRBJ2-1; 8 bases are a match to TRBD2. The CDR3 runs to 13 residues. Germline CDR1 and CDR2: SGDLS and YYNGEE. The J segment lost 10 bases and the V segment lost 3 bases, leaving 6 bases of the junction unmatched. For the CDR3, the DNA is TGTGCCAGCAGCGCGACTAGCGTTAGCGAGCAGTTCTTC. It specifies CASSATSVSEQFF.

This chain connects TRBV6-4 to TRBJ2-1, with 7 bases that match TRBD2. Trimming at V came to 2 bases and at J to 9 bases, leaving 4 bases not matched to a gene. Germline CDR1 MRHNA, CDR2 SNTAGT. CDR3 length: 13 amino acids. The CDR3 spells CASSDEGRGEQFF. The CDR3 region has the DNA TGTGCCAGCAGTGACGAAGGGAGGGGTGAGCAGTTCTTC.

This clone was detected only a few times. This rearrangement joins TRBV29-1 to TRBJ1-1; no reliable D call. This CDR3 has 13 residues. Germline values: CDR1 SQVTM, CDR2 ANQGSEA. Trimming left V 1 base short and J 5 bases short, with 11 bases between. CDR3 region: CSVEAAEQTEAFF. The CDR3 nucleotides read TGCAGCGTTGAAGCAGCTGAACAAACTGAAGCTTTCTTT.

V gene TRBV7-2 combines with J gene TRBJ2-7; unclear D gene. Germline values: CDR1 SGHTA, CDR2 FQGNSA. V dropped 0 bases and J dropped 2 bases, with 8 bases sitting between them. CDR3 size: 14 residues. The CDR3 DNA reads TGTGCCAGCAGCTTAGCGGCTCGGGCCTACGAGCAGTACTTC. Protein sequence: CASSLAARAYEQYF.